This T cell receptor (beta chain) was identified in a study of cytomegalovirus exposure and HLA in healthy donors. On the study more broadly: Later analysis reported that the roughly 130 validation repertoires shared the platform of the roughly 710 first-cohort repertoires.

Remarks on this clone: Its antigen is not identified.

Germline assignment: CDR1 MGHDK and CDR2 SYGVNS. V was trimmed by 2 bases and J by 6 bases, leaving 12 bases between them. This CDR3 has 14 residues. Findings and limits, study-wide: Cytomegalovirus status, reportedly, was diagnosed with high specificity and sensitivity by the classifier.

The repertoire was sequenced with immunoSEQ multiplex PCR; TCRdb's copy has only in-frame clones and lacks some. Seen here are under 250,000 clones, 87% observed once, and the top ten hold around 12%. Source material: PBMCs. The chain uses TRBV25-1 and TRBJ2-3; possible D gene TRBD2, 5 bases. The receptor was derived from a man aged 18 to 30 in good health and CMV-seropositive. CDR3: CASSESGKSDTQYF. In DNA, the CDR3 is TGTGCCAGCAGTGAAAGCGGAAAATCTGATACGCAGTATTTT.